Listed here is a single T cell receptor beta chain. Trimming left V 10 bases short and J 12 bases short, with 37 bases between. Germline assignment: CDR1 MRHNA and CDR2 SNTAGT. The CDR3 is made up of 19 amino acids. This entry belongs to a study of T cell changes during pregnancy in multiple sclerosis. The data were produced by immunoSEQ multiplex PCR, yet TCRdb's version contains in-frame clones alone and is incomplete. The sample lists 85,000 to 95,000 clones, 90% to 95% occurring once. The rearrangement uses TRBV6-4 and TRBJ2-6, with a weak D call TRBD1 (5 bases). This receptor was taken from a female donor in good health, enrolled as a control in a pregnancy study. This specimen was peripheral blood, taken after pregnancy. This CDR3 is CAILPGRFFSGASRTVLTF. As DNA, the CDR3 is TGTGCCATCCTTCCAGGGCGTTTCTTCTCTGGGGCTTCCCGGACCGTCCTGACTTTC.